This T cell receptor beta chain was identified during a study of control samples from healthy donors and cancer patients. Germline V gene sequence: CDR1 LNHDA, CDR2 SQIVND (reference sequence). CDR3 length equals 16 residues. V shed 4 bases and J 1 base; nucleotides not matched to a gene: 9. The assay was immunoSEQ multiplex PCR, and TCRdb's table has in-frame clones only and misses some. The sample lists roughly 100,000 clones, about 90% seen once, with 2% to 3% in the top ten. The chain links TRBV19 to TRBJ2-7; 8 positions agree with TRBD1. What was sequenced was blood. The origin of this receptor is a woman aged 18 to 35 in good health. CDR3 residues: CASSTLLGQGSYEQYF. In DNA, the CDR3 is TGTGCCAGTAGTACTCTTCTTGGACAGGGATCCTACGAGCAGTACTTC. Full variable domain (outside the CDR3, taken from reference TRBV19 and TRBJ2-7): DGGITQSPKYLFRKEGQNVTLSCEQNLNHDAMYWYRQDPGQGLRLIYYSQIVNDFQKGDIAEGYSVSREKKESFPLTVTSAQKNPTAFYLCASSTLLGQGSYEQYFGPGTRLTVT.